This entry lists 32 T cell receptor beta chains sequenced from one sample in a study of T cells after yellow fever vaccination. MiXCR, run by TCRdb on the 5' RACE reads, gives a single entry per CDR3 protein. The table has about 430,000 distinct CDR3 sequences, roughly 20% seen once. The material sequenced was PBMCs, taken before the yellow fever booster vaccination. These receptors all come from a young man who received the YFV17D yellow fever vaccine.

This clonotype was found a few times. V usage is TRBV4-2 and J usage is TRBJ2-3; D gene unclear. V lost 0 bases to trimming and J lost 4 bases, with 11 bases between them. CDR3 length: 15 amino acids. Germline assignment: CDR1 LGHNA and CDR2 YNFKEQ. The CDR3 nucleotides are TGTGCCAGCAGCCAAGAGGACCGCGGCGCAGATACGCAGTATTTT. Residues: CASSQEDRGADTQYF.

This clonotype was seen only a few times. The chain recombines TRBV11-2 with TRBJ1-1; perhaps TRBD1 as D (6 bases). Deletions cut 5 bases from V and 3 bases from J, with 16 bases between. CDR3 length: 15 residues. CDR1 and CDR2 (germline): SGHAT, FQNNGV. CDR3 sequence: CASSLWAGEDTEAFF. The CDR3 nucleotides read TGTGCCAGCAGCCTCTGGGCAGGGGAAGACACTGAAGCTTTCTTT.

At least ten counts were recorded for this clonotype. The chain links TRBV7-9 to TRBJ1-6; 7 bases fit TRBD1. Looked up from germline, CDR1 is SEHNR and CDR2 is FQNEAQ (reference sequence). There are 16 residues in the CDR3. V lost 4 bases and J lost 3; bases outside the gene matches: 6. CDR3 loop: CASSSGDSGYNSPLHF. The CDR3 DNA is TGTGCCAGCAGCTCCGGGGACAGCGGCTATAATTCACCCCTCCACTTT. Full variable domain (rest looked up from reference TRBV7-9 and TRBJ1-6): DTGVSQNPRHKITKRGQNVTFRCDPISEHNRLYWYRQTLGQGPEFLTYFQNEAQLEKSRLLSDRFSAERPKGSFSTLEIQRTEQGDSAMYLCASSSGDSGYNSPLHFGNGTRLTVT.

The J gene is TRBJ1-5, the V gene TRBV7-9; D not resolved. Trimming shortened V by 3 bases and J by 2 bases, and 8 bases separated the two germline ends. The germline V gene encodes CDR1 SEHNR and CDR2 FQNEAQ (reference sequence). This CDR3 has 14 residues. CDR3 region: CASSFMDGNQPQHF. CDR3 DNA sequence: TGTGCCAGCAGCTTCATGGACGGCAATCAGCCCCAGCATTTT.

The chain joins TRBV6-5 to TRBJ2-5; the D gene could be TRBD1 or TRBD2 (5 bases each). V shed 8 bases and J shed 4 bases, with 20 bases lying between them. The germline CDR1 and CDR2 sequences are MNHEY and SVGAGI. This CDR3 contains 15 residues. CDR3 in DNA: TGTGCCAGCTCTTCCCGGGACGGCCGCGTAGAGACCCAGTACTTC. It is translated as CASSSRDGRVETQYF.

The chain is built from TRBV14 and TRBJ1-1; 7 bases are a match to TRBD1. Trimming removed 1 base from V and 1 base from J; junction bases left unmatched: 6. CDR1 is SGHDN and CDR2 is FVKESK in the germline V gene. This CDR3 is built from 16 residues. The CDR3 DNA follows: TGTGCCAGCAGCCAAGGGTTCCGGGACAGGAACACTGAAGCTTTCTTT. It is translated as CASSQGFRDRNTEAFF.

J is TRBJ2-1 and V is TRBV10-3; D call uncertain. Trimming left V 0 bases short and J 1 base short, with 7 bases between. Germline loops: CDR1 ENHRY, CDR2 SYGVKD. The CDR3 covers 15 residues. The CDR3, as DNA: TGTGCCATCAGTGAGTCTGCCGGGTCCTACAATGAGCAGTTCTTC. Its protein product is CAISESAGSYNEQFF.

Here the CDR3 reads CASSLYTGRNTGELFF. CDR3 nucleotide sequence: TGTGCCAGCAGTTTATATACGGGGCGGAACACCGGGGAGCTGTTTTTT. V and J are TRBV28 and TRBJ2-2; D tentatively reads TRBD1 or TRBD2 (5 bases each). Germline V gene data show CDR1 as MDHEN and CDR2 as SYDVKM. Trimming took off 1 base at V and 1 base at J, with 10 bases between the two ends. The CDR3 has 16 amino acids. The whole variable domain, filled in from reference TRBV28 and TRBJ2-2, reads DVKVTQSSRYLVKRTGEKVFLECVQDMDHENMFWYRQDPGLGLRLIYFSYDVKMKEKGDIPEGYSVSREKKERFSLILESASTNQTSMYLCASSLYTGRNTGELFFGEGSRLTVL.

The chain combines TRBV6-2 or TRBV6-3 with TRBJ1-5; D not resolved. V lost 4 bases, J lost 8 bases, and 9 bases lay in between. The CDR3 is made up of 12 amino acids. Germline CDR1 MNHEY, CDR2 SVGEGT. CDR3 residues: CASSSSAEPQHF. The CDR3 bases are TGTGCCAGCAGTTCCAGCGCGGAGCCCCAGCATTTT.

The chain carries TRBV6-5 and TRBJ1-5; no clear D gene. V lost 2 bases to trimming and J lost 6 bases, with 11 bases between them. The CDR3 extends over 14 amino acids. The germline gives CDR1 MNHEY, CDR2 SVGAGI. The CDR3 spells CASSYDGSGQPQHF. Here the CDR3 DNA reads TGTGCCAGCAGTTACGACGGGTCGGGTCAGCCCCAGCATTTT.

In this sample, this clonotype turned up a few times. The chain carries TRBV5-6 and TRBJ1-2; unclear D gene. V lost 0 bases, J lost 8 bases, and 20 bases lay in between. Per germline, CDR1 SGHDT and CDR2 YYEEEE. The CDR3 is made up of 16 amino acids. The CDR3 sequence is CASSLAMGQSSRGYTF. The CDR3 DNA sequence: TGTGCCAGCAGCTTGGCCATGGGTCAATCCTCAAGGGGCTACACCTTC.

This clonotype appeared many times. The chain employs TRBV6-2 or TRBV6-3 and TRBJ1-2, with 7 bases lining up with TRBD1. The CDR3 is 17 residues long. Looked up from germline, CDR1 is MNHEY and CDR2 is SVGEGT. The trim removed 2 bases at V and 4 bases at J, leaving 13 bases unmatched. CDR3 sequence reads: CASSYPDYRDSFYGYTF. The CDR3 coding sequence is TGTGCCAGCAGTTACCCAGATTACAGGGACAGCTTCTATGGCTACACCTTC.

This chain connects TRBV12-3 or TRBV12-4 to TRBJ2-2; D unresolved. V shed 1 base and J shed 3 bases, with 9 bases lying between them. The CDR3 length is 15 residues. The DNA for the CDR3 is TGTGCCAGCAGTTTAGAGACCAGTTACACCGGGGAGCTGTTTTTT. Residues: CASSLETSYTGELFF.

The CDR3 DNA reads as TGTGCCAGCAGCTTGCCGGGGGCGGGCTACGAGCAGTACGTC. Protein product: CASSLPGAGYEQYV. The chain combines TRBV5-5 with TRBJ2-7; TRBD1 or TRBD2 may be the D gene (6 bases each). The CDR3 loop spans 14 amino acids. The V end was cut by 1 base, the J end by 3 bases, with 11 bases between. CDR1 SGHKS and CDR2 YYEKEE come from the germline V gene (reference sequence).

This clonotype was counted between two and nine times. CDR3 nucleotide sequence: TGTGCCAGTAGTCGGACAGACATCTACGAGCAGTACTTC. Its protein is CASSRTDIYEQYF. The chain carries TRBV19 and TRBJ2-7; D might be TRBD1 (6 bases). Germline CDR1 and CDR2: LNHDA and SQIVND (reference sequence). There are 13 residues in the CDR3. Trimming pared 5 bases from V and 3 bases from J, leaving 11 bases between.

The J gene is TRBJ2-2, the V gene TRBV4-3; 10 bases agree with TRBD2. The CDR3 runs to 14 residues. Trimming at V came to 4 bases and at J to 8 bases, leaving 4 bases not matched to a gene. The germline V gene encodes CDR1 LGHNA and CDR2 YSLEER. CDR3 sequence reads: CASSPRTSGGELFF. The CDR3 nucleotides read TGCGCCAGCAGCCCGAGGACTAGCGGTGGGGAGCTGTTTTTT.

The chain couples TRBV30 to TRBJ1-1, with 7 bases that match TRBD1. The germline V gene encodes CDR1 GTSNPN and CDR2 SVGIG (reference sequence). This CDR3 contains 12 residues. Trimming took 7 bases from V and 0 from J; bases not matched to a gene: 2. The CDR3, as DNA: TGTGCCTACGGGACAGTGAACACTGAAGCTTTCTTT. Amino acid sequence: CAYGTVNTEAFF.

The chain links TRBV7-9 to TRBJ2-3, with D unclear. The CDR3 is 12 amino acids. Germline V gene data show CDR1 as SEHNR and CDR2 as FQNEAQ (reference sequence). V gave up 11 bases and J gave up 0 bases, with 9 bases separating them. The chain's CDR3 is CAGHLSTDTQYF. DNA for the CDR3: TGTGCCGGGCACCTGAGCACAGATACGCAGTATTTT.

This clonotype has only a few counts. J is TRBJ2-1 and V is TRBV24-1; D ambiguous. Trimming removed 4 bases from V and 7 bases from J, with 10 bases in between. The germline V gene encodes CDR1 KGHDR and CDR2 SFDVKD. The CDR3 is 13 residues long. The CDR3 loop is CATSERMGNEQFF. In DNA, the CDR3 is TGTGCCACCAGTGAGAGGATGGGTAATGAGCAGTTCTTC.

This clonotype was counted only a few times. CDR3 in amino acids: CATSRARHSTKYGYTF. DNA of the CDR3: TGTGCCACCAGCAGAGCAAGACACTCCACCAAGTATGGCTACACCTTC. The chain links TRBV15 to TRBJ1-2, with D unresolved. The V gene lost 1 base and the J gene lost 5 bases, with 17 bases spanning the gap. Germline V gives CDR1 LNHNV, CDR2 YYDKDF (reference sequence). This CDR3 comprises 16 residues.

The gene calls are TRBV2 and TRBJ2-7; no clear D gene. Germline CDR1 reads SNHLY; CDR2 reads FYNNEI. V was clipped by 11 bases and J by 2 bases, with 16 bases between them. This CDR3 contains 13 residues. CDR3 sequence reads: CAGSIAPPYEQYV. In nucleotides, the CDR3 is TGTGCCGGTTCGATTGCTCCCCCCTACGAGCAGTACGTC.

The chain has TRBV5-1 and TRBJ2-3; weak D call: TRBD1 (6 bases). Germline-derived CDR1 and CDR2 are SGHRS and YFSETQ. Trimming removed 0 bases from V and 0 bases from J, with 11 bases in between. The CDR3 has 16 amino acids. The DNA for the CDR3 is TGCGCCAGCAGCTTGGTCGCAGGGGATAGCACAGATACGCAGTATTTT. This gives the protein CASSLVAGDSTDTQYF.

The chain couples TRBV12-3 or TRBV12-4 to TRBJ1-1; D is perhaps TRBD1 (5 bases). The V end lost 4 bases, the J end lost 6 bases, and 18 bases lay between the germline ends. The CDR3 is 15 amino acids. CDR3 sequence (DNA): TGTGCCAGCAGTTCCCAAGGACCCGGGGGGTCTGAAGCTTTCTTT. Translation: CASSSQGPGGSEAFF.

The CDR3 DNA follows: TGCGCCAGCAGCCGGGGGACAGACAATAATTCACCCCTCCACTTT. Its translation: CASSRGTDNNSPLHF. The gene calls are TRBV5-1 and TRBJ1-6; 7 bases match TRBD1. With 4 bases clipped from V and 5 bases from J, the junction kept 6 bases outside the gene matches. The CDR3 spans 15 residues. From germline, CDR1 is SGHRS and CDR2 YFSETQ.

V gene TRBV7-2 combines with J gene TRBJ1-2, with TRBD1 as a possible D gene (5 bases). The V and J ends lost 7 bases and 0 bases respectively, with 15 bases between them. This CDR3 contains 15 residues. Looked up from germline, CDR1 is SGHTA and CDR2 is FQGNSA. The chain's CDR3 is CASTPMQGPNYGYTF. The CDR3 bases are TGTGCCAGCACCCCTATGCAGGGCCCTAACTATGGCTACACCTTC.

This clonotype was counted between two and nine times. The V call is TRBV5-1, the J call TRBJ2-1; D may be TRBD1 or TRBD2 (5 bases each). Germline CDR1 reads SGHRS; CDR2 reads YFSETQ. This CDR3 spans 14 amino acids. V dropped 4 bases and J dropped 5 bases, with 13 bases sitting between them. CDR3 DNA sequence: TGCGCCAGCAGCGTGCAGGGACCCGACAATGAGCAGTTCTTC. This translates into CASSVQGPDNEQFF.

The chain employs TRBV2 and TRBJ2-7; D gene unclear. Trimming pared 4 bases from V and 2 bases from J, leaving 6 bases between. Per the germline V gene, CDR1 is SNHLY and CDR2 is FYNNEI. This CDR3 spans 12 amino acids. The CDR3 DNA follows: TGTGCCAGCAGTGTTTTGCCCTACGAGCAGTACTTC. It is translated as CASSVLPYEQYF. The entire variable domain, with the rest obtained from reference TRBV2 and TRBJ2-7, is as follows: EPEVTQTPSHQVTQMGQEVILRCVPISNHLYFYWYRQILGQKVEFLVSFYNNEISEKSEIFDDQFSVERPDGSNFTLKIRSTKLEDSAMYFCASSVLPYEQYFGPGTRLTVT.

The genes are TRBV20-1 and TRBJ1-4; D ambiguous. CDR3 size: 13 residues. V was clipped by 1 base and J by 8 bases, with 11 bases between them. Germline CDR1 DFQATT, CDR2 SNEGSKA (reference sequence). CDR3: CSARGPGGEKLFF. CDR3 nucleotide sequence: TGCAGTGCTAGAGGGCCCGGAGGGGAAAAACTGTTTTTT.

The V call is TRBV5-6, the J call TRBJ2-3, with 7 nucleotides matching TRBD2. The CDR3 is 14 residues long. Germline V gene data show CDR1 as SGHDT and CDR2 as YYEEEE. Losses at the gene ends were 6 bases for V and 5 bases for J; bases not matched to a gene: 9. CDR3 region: CASTRREGRDTQYF. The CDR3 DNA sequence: TGTGCCAGCACCAGGAGGGAGGGTCGAGATACGCAGTATTTT.

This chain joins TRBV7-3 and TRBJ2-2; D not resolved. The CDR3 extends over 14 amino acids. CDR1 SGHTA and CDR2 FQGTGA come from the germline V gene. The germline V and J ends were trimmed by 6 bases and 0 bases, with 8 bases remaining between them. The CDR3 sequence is CASRLNANTGELFF. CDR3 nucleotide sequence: TGTGCCAGCAGACTTAACGCGAACACCGGGGAGCTGTTTTTT.

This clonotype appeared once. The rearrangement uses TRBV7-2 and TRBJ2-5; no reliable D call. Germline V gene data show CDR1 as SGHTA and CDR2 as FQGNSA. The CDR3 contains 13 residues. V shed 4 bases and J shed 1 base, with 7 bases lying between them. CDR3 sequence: CASSYGTQETQYF. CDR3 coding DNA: TGTGCCAGCAGCTATGGTACCCAAGAGACCCAGTACTTC.

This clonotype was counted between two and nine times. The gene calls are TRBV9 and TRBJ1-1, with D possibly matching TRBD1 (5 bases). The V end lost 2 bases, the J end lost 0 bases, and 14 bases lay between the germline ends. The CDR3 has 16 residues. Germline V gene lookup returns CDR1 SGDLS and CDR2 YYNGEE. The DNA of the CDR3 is TGTGCCAGCAGCGTGATCCCCGGAGGGGTGAACACTGAAGCTTTCTTT. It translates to CASSVIPGGVNTEAFF.